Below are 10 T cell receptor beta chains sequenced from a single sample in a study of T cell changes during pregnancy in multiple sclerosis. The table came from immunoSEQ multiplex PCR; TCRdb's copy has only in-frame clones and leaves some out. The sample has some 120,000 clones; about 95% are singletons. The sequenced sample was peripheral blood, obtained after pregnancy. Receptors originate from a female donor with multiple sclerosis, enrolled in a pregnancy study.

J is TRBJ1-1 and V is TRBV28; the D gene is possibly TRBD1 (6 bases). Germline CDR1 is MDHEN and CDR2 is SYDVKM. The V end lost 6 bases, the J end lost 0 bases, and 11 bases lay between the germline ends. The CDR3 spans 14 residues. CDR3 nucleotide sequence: TGTGCCAGCAGGCAGGGGAGCATGAACACTGAAGCTTTCTTT. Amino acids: CASRQGSMNTEAFF. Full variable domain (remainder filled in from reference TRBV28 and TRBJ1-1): DVKVTQSSRYLVKRTGEKVFLECVQDMDHENMFWYRQDPGLGLRLIYFSYDVKMKEKGDIPEGYSVSREKKERFSLILESASTNQTSMYLCASRQGSMNTEAFFGQGTRLTVV.

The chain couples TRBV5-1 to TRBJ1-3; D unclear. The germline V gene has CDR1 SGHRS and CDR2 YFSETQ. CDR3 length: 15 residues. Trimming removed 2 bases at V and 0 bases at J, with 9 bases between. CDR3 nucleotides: TGCGCCAGCAGCTTAGCAGCGAGCTCTGGAAACACCATATATTTT. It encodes CASSLAASSGNTIYF.

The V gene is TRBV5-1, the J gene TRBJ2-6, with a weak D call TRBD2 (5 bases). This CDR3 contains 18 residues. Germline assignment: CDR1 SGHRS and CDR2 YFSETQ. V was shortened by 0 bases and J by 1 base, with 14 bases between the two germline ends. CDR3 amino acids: CASSLEPGRGSGANVLTF. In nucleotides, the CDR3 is TGCGCCAGCAGCTTGGAGCCGGGAAGAGGATCTGGGGCCAACGTCCTGACTTTC.

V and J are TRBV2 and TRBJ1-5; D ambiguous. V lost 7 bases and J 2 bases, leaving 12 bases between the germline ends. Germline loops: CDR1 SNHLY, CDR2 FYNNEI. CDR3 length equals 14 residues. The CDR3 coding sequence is TGTGCCAGCACCAGGAGGTGGGGCAATCAGCCCCAGCATTTT. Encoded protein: CASTRRWGNQPQHF.

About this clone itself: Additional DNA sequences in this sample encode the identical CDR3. CDR3 amino acids: CASSRDTSYEQYF. CDR3 DNA: TGTGCCAGCAGTCGGGACACCTCCTACGAGCAGTACTTC. The gene calls are TRBV2 and TRBJ2-7; a weak D match, TRBD1 (6 bases). CDR1 SNHLY and CDR2 FYNNEI come from the germline V gene. CDR3 size: 13 residues. Between the trimmed V and J ends, which lost 5 bases and 0 bases, there was a span of 8 bases.

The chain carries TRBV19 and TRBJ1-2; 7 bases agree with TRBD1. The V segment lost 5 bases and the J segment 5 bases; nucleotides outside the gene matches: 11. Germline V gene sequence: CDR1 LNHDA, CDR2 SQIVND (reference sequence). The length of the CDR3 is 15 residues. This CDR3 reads CASSARGTDIYGYTF. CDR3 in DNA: TGTGCCAGTAGTGCTCGCGGGACAGATATATATGGCTACACCTTC.

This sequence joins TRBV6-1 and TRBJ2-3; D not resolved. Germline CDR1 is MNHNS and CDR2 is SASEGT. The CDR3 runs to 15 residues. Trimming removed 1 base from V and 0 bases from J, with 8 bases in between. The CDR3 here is CASSEGVRSTDTQYF. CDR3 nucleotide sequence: TGTGCCAGCAGTGAAGGGGTCAGGAGCACAGATACGCAGTATTTT.

Here the CDR3 reads CASSLSLASINEQFF. The CDR3 region has the DNA TGTGCCAGCAGCTTAAGTCTAGCGAGTATCAATGAGCAGTTCTTC. The chain links TRBV7-9 to TRBJ2-1; D is perhaps TRBD2 (6 bases). CDR1 and CDR2 (germline): SEHNR, FQNEAQ (reference sequence). V was shortened by 2 bases and J by 6 bases, with 14 bases between the two germline ends. The CDR3 consists of 15 residues.

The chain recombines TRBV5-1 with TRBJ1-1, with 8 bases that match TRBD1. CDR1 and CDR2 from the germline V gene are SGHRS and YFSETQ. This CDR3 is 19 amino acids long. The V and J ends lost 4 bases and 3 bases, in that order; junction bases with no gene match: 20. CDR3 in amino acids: CASSRDRIATHPTDTEAFF. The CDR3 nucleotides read TGCGCCAGCAGCCGGGACAGGATCGCAACTCACCCTACGGACACTGAAGCTTTCTTT.

The chain's CDR3 is CASSLGQGNTDTQYF. The CDR3 bases are TGTGCCAGCAGCTTGGGACAGGGGAACACAGATACGCAGTATTTT. The V gene is TRBV5-8, the J gene TRBJ2-3, with TRBD1 matching over 8 bases. There are 15 residues in the CDR3. Trimming cost V 0 bases and J 2 bases; bases outside gene matches: 2. CDR1 is SGHTS and CDR2 is YDEGEE in the germline V gene.